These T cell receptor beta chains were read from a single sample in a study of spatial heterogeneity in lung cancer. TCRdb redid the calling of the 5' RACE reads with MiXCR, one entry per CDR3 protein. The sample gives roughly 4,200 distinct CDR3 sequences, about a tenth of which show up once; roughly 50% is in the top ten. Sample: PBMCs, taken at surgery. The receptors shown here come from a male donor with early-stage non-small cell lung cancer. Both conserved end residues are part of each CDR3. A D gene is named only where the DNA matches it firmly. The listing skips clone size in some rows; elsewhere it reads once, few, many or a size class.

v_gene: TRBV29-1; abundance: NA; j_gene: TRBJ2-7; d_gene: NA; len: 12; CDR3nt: TGCAGCGTTCGAACAGGCCCTTACGAGCAGTACTTC; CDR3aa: CSVRTGPYEQYF
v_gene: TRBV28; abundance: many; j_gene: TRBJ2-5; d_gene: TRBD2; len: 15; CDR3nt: TGTGCCAGCAGTTTTGGCGGGGGGCCCCAAGAGACCCAGTACTTC; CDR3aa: CASSFGGGPQETQYF
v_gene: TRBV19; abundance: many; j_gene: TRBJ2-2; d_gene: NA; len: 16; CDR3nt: TGTGCCAGTACCTTCGACGGTAACAGGAGGTCCGGGGAGCTGTTTTTT; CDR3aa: CASTFDGNRRSGELFF
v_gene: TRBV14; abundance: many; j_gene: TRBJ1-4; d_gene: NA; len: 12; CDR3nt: TGTGCCAGCAGCCAAGAGGTCGGGGAACTGTTTTTT; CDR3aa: CASSQEVGELFF
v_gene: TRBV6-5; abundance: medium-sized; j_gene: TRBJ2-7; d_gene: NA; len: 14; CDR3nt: TGTGCCAGCAGTTACGGGGCGGAATTCTACGAGCAGTACTTC; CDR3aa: CASSYGAEFYEQYF
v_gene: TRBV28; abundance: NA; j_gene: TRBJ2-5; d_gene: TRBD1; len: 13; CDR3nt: TGTGCCAGCGCCTCTCAGGGGGATCAGACCCAGTACTTC; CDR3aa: CASASQGDQTQYF
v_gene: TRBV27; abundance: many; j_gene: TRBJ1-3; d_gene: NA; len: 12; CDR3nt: TGTGCCAGCAGTTCCGGGGAAAACACCATATATTTT; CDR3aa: CASSSGENTIYF
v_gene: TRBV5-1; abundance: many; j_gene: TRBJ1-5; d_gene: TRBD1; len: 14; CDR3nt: TGCGCCAGCAGCGTCGGGACAGCCGATCAGCCCCAGCATTTT; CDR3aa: CASSVGTADQPQHF
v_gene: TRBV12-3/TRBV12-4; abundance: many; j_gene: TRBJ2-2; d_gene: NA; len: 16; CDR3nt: TGTGCCAGCAGTTTAAATTCCCGAGGTTCCGGCGGGGAGCTGTTTTTT; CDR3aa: CASSLNSRGSGGELFF
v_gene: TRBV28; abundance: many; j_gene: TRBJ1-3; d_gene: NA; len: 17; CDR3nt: TGTGCCAGCAGTTCTCCCCATCAATCAGGGGAAAGAAACACCATATATTTT; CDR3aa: CASSSPHQSGERNTIYF
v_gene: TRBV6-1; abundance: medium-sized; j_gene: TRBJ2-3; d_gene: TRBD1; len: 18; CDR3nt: TGTGCCAGCAGTGAGGCTGCTGGACAGGGATTTAGCACAGATACGCAGTATTTT; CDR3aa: CASSEAAGQGFSTDTQYF
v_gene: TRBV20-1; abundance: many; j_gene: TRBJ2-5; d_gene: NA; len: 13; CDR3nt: TGCAGTGCTAGAGATCGAGAACGAGAGACCCAGTACTTC; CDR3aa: CSARDRERETQYF
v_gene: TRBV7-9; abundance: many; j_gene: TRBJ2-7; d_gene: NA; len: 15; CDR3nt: TGTGCCAGCAGCTTAGCGGGGGTCTCTGGGTACGAGCAGTACTTC; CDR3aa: CASSLAGVSGYEQYF
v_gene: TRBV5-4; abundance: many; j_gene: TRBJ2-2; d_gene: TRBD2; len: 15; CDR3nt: TGTGCCAGCAGCTCGGGGGGGGCTAACACCGGGGAGCTGTTTTTT; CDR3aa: CASSSGGANTGELFF
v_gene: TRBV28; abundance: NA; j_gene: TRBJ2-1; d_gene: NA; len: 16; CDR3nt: TGTGCCAGCAGTTTCCCTGGTTGGCGTACGGGGCCTGAGCAGTTCTTC; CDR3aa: CASSFPGWRTGPEQFF
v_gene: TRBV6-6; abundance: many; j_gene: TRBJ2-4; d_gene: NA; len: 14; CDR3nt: TGTGCCAGCAGTGTCGACCCCCGGACGAACATTCAGTACTTC; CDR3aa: CASSVDPRTNIQYF
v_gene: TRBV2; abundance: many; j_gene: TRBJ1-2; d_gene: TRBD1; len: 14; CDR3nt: TGTGCCAGCAGACCGGGACAGGGAGCTGATGGCTACACCTTC; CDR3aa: CASRPGQGADGYTF
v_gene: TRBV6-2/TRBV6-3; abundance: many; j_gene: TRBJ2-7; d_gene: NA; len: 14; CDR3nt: TGTGCCAGCAGCCCTACAGCCTTCTCCTACGAGCAGTACTTC; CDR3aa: CASSPTAFSYEQYF
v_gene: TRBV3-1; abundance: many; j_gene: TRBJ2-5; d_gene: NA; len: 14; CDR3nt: TGTGCCAGCAGCCCTATTCGGAGCGGGGAGACCCAGTACTTC; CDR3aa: CASSPIRSGETQYF
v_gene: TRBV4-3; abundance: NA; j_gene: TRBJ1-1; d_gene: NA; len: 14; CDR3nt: TGCGCCAGCAGCCAAGACCTGGGGGACACTGAAGTTTTCTTT; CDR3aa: CASSQDLGDTEVFF
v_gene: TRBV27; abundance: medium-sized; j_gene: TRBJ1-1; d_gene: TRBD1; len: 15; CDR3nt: TGTGCCAGCAGTTTAACCCTGGACAGGGGGCGGAAAGCTTTCTTT; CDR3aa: CASSLTLDRGRKAFF
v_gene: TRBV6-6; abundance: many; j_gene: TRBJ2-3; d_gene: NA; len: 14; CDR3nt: TGTGCCAGCAGTTACTCGGGACCCACAGATACGCAGTATTTT; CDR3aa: CASSYSGPTDTQYF
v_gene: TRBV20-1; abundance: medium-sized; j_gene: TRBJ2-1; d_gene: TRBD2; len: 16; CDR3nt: TGCAGTGCTAGTACCGCAGGGCGGGGGGGCAGCAATGAGCAGTTCTTC; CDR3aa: CSASTAGRGGSNEQFF
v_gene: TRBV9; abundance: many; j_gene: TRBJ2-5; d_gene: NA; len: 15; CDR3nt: TGTGCCAGCAGCGTAGACGTTAGCTGGGGAGAGACCCAGTACTTC; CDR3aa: CASSVDVSWGETQYF
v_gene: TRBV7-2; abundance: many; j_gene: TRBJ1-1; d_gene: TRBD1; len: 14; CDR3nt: TGTGCCAGCAGCACAGGGGGCGCGAACACTGAAGCTTTCTTT; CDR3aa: CASSTGGANTEAFF
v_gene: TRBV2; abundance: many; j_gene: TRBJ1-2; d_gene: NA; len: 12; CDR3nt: TGTGCCAGCAGTGAAGGCACCTATGGCTACACCTTC; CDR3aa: CASSEGTYGYTF
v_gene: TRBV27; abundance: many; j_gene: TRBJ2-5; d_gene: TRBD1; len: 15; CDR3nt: TGTGCCAGCAGCCCGTTTAGCAGGGGGACGGAGACCCAGTACTTC; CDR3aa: CASSPFSRGTETQYF
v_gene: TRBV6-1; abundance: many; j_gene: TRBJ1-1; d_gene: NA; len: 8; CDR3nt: TGTGCCAGCAGCGGAGCTTTCTTT; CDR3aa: CASSGAFF
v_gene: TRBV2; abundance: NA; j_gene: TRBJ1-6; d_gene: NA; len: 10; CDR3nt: TGTGCCAGCAGCAACTTGCTCCTCCACTTT; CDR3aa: CASSNLLLHF
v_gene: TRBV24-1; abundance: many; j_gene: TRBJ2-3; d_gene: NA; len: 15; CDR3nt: TGTGCCACCAGTGATTTGGGGGTAGCGGCAGATACGCAGTATTTT; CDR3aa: CATSDLGVAADTQYF
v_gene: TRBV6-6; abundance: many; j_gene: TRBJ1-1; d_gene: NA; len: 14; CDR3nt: TGTGCCAGCGTGCAACAGGACCGGAACACTGAAGCTTTCTTT; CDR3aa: CASVQQDRNTEAFF
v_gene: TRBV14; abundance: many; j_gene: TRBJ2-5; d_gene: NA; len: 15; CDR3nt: TGTGCCAGCAGCCAAGGGAACTGGCAGGAAGAGACCCAGTACTTC; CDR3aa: CASSQGNWQEETQYF
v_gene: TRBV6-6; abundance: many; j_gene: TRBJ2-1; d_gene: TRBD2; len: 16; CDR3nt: TGTGCCAGCAGTTGGACTAGCGGGGGGATTGACAATGAGCAGTTCTTC; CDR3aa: CASSWTSGGIDNEQFF
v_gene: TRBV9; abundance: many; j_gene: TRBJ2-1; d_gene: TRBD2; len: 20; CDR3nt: TGTGCCAGCAGCCCCAGGGGACTAGCGGGGGGTACCGGCTCCTACAATGAGCAGTTCTTC; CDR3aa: CASSPRGLAGGTGSYNEQFF
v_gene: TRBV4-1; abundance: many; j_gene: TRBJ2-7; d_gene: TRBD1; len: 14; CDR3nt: TGCGCCAGCAGCCACGGGACAGGTCCCTACGAGCAGTACTTC; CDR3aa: CASSHGTGPYEQYF
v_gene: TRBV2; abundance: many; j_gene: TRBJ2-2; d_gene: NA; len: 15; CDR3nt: TGTGCCAGCAGTGGAGACCCCGCCAACCGATGGGAGCTGTTTTTT; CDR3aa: CASSGDPANRWELFF
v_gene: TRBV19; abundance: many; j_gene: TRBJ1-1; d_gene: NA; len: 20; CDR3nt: TGTGCCAGTAGTAGCCGTCCGACCGGTATCAGGCTTGAGCGGGACACTGAAGCTTTCTTT; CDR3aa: CASSSRPTGIRLERDTEAFF
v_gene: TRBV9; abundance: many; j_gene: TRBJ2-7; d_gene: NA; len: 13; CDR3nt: TGTGCCAGCTCCGGGACTTCCTCCTACGAGCAGTACTTC; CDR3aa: CASSGTSSYEQYF
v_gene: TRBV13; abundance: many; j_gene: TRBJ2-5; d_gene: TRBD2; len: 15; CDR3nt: TGTGCCAGCAGCCTCAGCGGGGGGTACCAAGAGACCCAGTACTTC; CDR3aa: CASSLSGGYQETQYF
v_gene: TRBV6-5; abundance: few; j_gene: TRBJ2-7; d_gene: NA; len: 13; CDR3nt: TGTGCCAGCAGTCTCTTAACCCTGGACGAGCAGTACTTC; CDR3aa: CASSLLTLDEQYF
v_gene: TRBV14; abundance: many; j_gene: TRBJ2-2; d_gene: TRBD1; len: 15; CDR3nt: TGTGCCAGCAGGCGGACAGGGTTTAACACCGGGGAGCTGTTTTTT; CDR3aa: CASRRTGFNTGELFF
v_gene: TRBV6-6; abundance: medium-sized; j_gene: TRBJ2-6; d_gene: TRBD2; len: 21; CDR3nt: TGTGCCAGCAGTTACATACAGACCACTAGCGGGTGGAGCTCTGGGGCCAACGTCCTGACTTTC; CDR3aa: CASSYIQTTSGWSSGANVLTF
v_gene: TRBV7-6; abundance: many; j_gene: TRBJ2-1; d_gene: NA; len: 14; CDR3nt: TGTGCCAGCAGCAAGGGGGGCTCCTACAATGAGCAGTTCTTC; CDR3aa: CASSKGGSYNEQFF
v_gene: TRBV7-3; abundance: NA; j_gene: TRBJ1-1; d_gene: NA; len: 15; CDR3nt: TGTGCCAGCAGCTTATTTGGGGGCGCATACGCTGAAGCTTTCTTT; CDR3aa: CASSLFGGAYAEAFF
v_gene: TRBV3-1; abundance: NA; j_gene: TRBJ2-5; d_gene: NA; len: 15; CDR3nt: TGTGCCAGCAGCCAAGATCTTGGGCTCCAGGAGACCCAGTACTTC; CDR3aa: CASSQDLGLQETQYF
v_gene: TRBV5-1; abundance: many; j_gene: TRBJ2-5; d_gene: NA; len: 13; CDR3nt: TGCGCCAGCCGCACCCGGCCCCAAGAGACCCAGTACTTC; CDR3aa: CASRTRPQETQYF